One sample yielded the 19 T cell receptor beta chains listed below, sequenced in a study of T-cell memory formation after mild COVID-19. TCRdb called the 5' RACE reads again in MiXCR, with one record for every CDR3 protein. The table records about 250,000 distinct CDR3 sequences, 15% to 19% of them present only once. The sequencing sample was made of PBMCs or a T cell subset sorted from them (not recorded which). The origin of the receptors is an adult woman who had mild COVID-19 (a few samples of this study predate the infection). Cell type and time point are not known.

This clonotype came up a few times. The chain employs TRBV12-5 and TRBJ2-7; TRBD1 aligns across 9 bases. The CDR3 has 13 amino acids. Germline CDR1 reads LGHNT; CDR2 reads FRNRAP. J lost 5 bases, V lost 7 bases, and 6 bases had no gene match. The CDR3 here is CASAPDRGNEQYF. CDR3 nucleotides: TGTGCTAGTGCCCCGGACAGGGGTAACGAGCAGTACTTC.

The table lists this clonotype with a count of one. The rearrangement uses TRBV6-1 and TRBJ2-7, with 10 nucleotides matching TRBD2. Losses at the gene ends were 2 bases for V and 6 bases for J; bases not matched to a gene: 7. The CDR3 spans 15 residues. CDR1 and CDR2 (germline): MNHNS, SASEGT. The CDR3 loop is CASSEWGLARSEQYF. The CDR3 region has the DNA TGTGCCAGCAGTGAATGGGGACTAGCGAGGAGCGAGCAGTACTTC.

This rearrangement joins TRBV5-1 to TRBJ2-4; 7 bases align to TRBD2. After removal of 0 bases from V and 6 bases from J, the junction contained 6 bases not matched to a gene. The germline V gene encodes CDR1 SGHRS and CDR2 YFSETQ. The CDR3 is made up of 15 amino acids. CDR3 region: CASSLAGGIGNIQYF. As DNA, the CDR3 is TGCGCCAGCAGCTTGGCCGGGGGGATAGGAAACATTCAGTACTTC.

The table lists this clonotype with a few counts. The V gene is TRBV12-3 or TRBV12-4, the J gene TRBJ1-2; TRBD1 agrees at 9 bases. V shed 3 bases and J 7 bases; nucleotides not matched to a gene: 12. The CDR3 spans 16 residues. The CDR3 protein is CASSFTGDRVRGGYTF. CDR3 bases: TGTGCCAGCAGTTTTACCGGGGACAGGGTAAGGGGTGGCTACACCTTC.

This clonotype occurred many times. The chain joins TRBV20-1 to TRBJ1-4, with D perhaps matching TRBD1 (6 bases). This CDR3 has 14 residues. V lost 1 base and J 8 bases, leaving 14 bases between the germline ends. CDR1 DFQATT and CDR2 SNEGSKA come from the germline V gene (reference sequence). The CDR3: CSARGEGGREKLFF. CDR3 DNA: TGCAGTGCTAGAGGTGAAGGGGGACGAGAAAAACTGTTTTTT.

The gene calls are TRBV4-1 and TRBJ1-2; 7 nucleotides match TRBD1. Germline CDR1 is MGHRA and CDR2 is YSYEKL. The junction had 11 bases not matched to a gene; V was cut back by 4 bases and J by 6 bases. This CDR3 is built from 15 residues. As DNA, the CDR3 is TGCGCCAGCAGCCCCTACGTAGACAGGGAGAATGGCTACACCTTC. Translating it yields CASSPYVDRENGYTF.

The chain uses TRBV9 and TRBJ2-5, with 11 bases matching TRBD1. Per the germline V gene, CDR1 is SGDLS and CDR2 is YYNGEE. The ends lost 3 bases at V and 6 bases at J; junction bases unmatched: 4. CDR3 length: 14 amino acids. CDR3 nucleotide sequence: TGTGCCAGCAGCGGGACAGGGGGCACGAAGACCCAGTACTTC. Translating it yields CASSGTGGTKTQYF.

The genes are TRBV18 and TRBJ2-1; TRBD2 aligns across 14 bases. The J segment lost 9 bases and the V segment lost 2 bases, leaving 3 bases of the junction unmatched. Germline V gives CDR1 KGHSH, CDR2 LQKENI. The CDR3 totals 15 residues. CDR3 in DNA: TGTGCCAGCTCACCAGGACTAGCGGGAGGCACTGAGCAGTTCTTC. Amino acid sequence: CASSPGLAGGTEQFF.

A few counts support this clonotype. The CDR3 here is CASSQDLRGAGSPLHF. DNA for the CDR3: TGCGCCAGCAGCCAAGATCTTCGGGGGGCGGGCTCACCCCTCCACTTT. The chain is built from TRBV4-3 and TRBJ1-6, with D perhaps TRBD1 (6 bases). The V end lost 0 bases, the J end lost 10 bases, and 16 bases lay between the germline ends. The CDR3 is made up of 16 amino acids. Per germline, CDR1 LGHNA and CDR2 YSLEER.

This clonotype has more than one count but fewer than ten. The chain recombines TRBV14 with TRBJ1-2; D ambiguous. CDR1 and CDR2 from the germline V gene are SGHDN and FVKESK. CDR3 length: 15 amino acids. Trimming removed 5 bases at V and 2 bases at J, with 15 bases between. The CDR3 is CASSSQRFGNYGYTF. In nucleotides, the CDR3 is TGTGCCAGCAGCTCACAGCGTTTTGGCAACTATGGCTACACCTTC.

The CDR3 loop is CASSQASGGAVNTGELFF. The CDR3 DNA reads TGCGCCAGCAGCCAAGCTAGCGGGGGGGCCGTGAACACCGGGGAGCTGTTTTTT. The chain has TRBV4-1 and TRBJ2-2, with 12 bases lining up with TRBD2. Germline values: CDR1 MGHRA, CDR2 YSYEKL. The trim removed 1 base at V and 1 base at J, leaving 4 bases unmatched. There are 18 residues in the CDR3.

The V call is TRBV11-3, the J call TRBJ2-7; weak D call: TRBD2 (6 bases). Trimming pared 5 bases from V and 5 bases from J, leaving 13 bases between. Germline CDR1 reads SGHNT; CDR2 reads YENEEA. The CDR3 consists of 13 residues. CDR3 DNA sequence: TGTGCCAGCAGCCCCCTAACTAGCAACGAGCAGTACTTC. It is translated as CASSPLTSNEQYF.

This clonotype was picked up a small number of times. The V gene is TRBV10-3, the J gene TRBJ2-7; unclear D gene. Germline V gene lookup returns CDR1 ENHRY and CDR2 SYGVKD. The CDR3 contains 12 residues. V lost 2 bases and J lost 4, with 6 bases in between. The CDR3 region has the DNA TGTGCCATCAGTGAGCCGAGTTACGAGCAGTACTTC. It translates to CAISEPSYEQYF.

This chain uses TRBV5-1 with TRBJ2-6, with 7 bases fitting TRBD1. This CDR3 comprises 20 residues. Germline lookup yields CDR1 SGHRS and CDR2 YFSETQ. Trimming at V came to 0 bases and at J to 0 bases, leaving 12 bases not matched to a gene. The CDR3: CASSLAIITGASSGANVLTF. In DNA form, the CDR3 reads TGCGCCAGCAGCTTGGCCATTATAACAGGGGCCTCCTCTGGGGCCAACGTCCTGACTTTC.

This clonotype has only a few counts. The V call is TRBV20-1, the J call TRBJ1-1; no clear D. The CDR3 runs 15 residues. V was cut by 0 bases and J by 2 bases, with 13 bases left in between. Looked up from germline, CDR1 is DFQATT and CDR2 is SNEGSKA (reference sequence). CDR3 amino acids: CSARDKGQINTEAFF. Here the CDR3 DNA reads TGCAGTGCTAGAGATAAGGGCCAGATAAACACTGAAGCTTTCTTT.

V gene TRBV5-4 combines with J gene TRBJ2-2; D unresolved. Germline lookup yields CDR1 SGHNT and CDR2 YYREEE (reference sequence). The V end lost 7 bases, the J end lost 1 base, and 8 bases lay between the germline ends. CDR3 length: 13 residues. The CDR3, as DNA: TGTGCCAGCGGAGCCGGGAACACCGGGGAGCTGTTTTTT. Amino acid sequence: CASGAGNTGELFF.

The chain links TRBV12-3 or TRBV12-4 to TRBJ2-7, with D perhaps matching TRBD2 (5 bases). This CDR3 contains 14 residues. V shed 6 bases and J shed 1 base, with 13 bases lying between them. CDR3 protein: CASRPAGRSYEQYF. CDR3 nucleotides: TGTGCCAGCAGGCCGGCGGGCAGGTCCTACGAGCAGTACTTC.

CDR3 coding DNA: TGTGCCAGCAGCTTACGGCAGGACAATGAGCAGTTCTTC. It yields the protein CASSLRQDNEQFF. The V call is TRBV7-3, the J call TRBJ2-1, with D uncertain. The CDR3 length is 13 residues. Looked up from germline, CDR1 is SGHTA and CDR2 is FQGTGA. V dropped 2 bases and J dropped 5 bases, with 7 bases sitting between them. Full variable domain (outside the CDR3, taken from reference TRBV7-3 and TRBJ2-1): GAGVSQTPSNKVTEKGKYVELRCDPISGHTALYWYRQSLGQGPEFLIYFQGTGAADDSGLPNDRFFAVRPEGSVSTLKIQRTERGDSAVYLCASSLRQDNEQFFGPGTRLTVL.

This clonotype was picked up a small number of times. This rearrangement joins TRBV3-1 to TRBJ1-2, with 7 bases identical to TRBD1. Germline values: CDR1 LGHDT, CDR2 YNNKEL (reference sequence). The V gene end was trimmed by 4 bases and the J gene end by 8 bases; junction bases not matched to a gene: 10. The CDR3 is 14 amino acids. CDR3 residues: CASSRVQGPWGYTF. DNA for the CDR3: TGTGCCAGCAGCCGAGTACAGGGGCCTTGGGGCTACACCTTC.